One and the same sample provided the 8 T cell receptor beta chains below, sequenced in a study of cytomegalovirus exposure and HLA in healthy donors. PCR involved 60 Vbeta and 13 Jbeta primers. Only in-frame clones appear in the TCRdb table, and some are missing; sequencing was by immunoSEQ multiplex PCR. The repertoire holds approximately 120,000 clones, around 81% seen once, with less than 2.5% in the top ten. Sequences were obtained from PBMCs. Receptors originate from a woman aged 25 to 39 in good health and CMV-seronegative.

The rearrangement joins TRBV4-3 to TRBJ2-2; 9 bases line up with TRBD2. V was clipped by 1 base and J by 4 bases; unmatched bases: 13. The germline CDR1 and CDR2 sequences are LGHNA and YSLEER. The CDR3 spans 19 residues. This CDR3 is CASSQAPPAGGPITGELFF. CDR3 sequence (DNA): TGCGCCAGCAGCCAAGCACCCCCCGCGGGAGGGCCGATCACCGGGGAGCTGTTTTTT.

Turning to this clone: Likely a read error: the CDR3 ends without its conserved phenylalanine or tryptophan. It is unclear where the CDR3 begins or ends on the DNA, so no DNA is shown, and the CDR3 is as TCRdb lists it. The J gene is TRBJ2-7, the V gene TRBV19; TRBD1 is taken as the D call from the table, unchecked against the DNA. The germline CDR1 and CDR2 sequences are LNHDA and SQIVND (reference sequence). The CDR3 numbers 11 amino acids, ends counted. CDR3 in amino acids: CASSPVGGPKS.

This chain uses TRBV25-1 with TRBJ2-2; 12 bases are a match to TRBD2. The CDR3 covers 17 residues. Trimming removed 1 base from V and 8 bases from J; junction bases left unmatched: 8. Germline loops: CDR1 MGHDK, CDR2 SYGVNS. CDR3 amino acids: CASSELTSGRGPGELFF. The CDR3 coding sequence is TGTGCCAGCAGTGAATTGACTAGCGGGAGAGGCCCTGGGGAGCTGTTTTTT.

The CDR3 sequence is CASSVASGISEQFF. The CDR3 DNA follows: TGCGCCAGCAGTGTGGCTAGCGGGATTAGCGAGCAGTTCTTC. The chain carries TRBV10-2 and TRBJ2-1; 9 positions match TRBD2. The germline V gene has CDR1 WSHSY and CDR2 SAAADI. V gave up 4 bases and J gave up 10 bases; unmatched junction bases: 8. The CDR3 contains 14 residues.

The rearrangement uses TRBV25-1 and TRBJ2-7; D ambiguous. The CDR3 covers 15 residues. Trimming cost V 1 base and J 2 bases, with 12 bases left between them. CDR1 and CDR2 (germline): MGHDK, SYGVNS. Here the CDR3 reads CASSESVSAPYEQYF. The CDR3 DNA reads as TGTGCCAGCAGTGAATCCGTGAGCGCGCCCTACGAGCAGTACTTC.

The chain joins TRBV4-3 to TRBJ1-1; D may be TRBD1 (6 bases). V was trimmed by 0 bases and J by 11 bases, leaving 22 bases between them. In germline, CDR1 is LGHNA, CDR2 YSLEER. This CDR3 comprises 16 residues. The CDR3 DNA reads TGCGCCAGCAGCCAAGAAGGACCACAGGGAACGAATTGGGCTTTCTTT. It specifies CASSQEGPQGTNWAFF.

V and J are TRBV6-1 and TRBJ1-3, with a tentative D call TRBD1 (6 bases). The CDR3 contains 18 residues. V lost 2 bases to trimming and J lost 0 bases, with 17 bases between them. CDR1 and CDR2 from the germline V gene are MNHNS and SASEGT. The chain's CDR3 is CASSEISGTLSSGNTIYF. In DNA form, the CDR3 reads TGTGCCAGCAGTGAAATATCCGGGACACTTAGCTCTGGAAACACCATATATTTT.

On this clone itself: The identical CDR3 is also encoded by other nucleotide sequences in the sample. The chain uses TRBV5-1 and TRBJ2-5; TRBD1 is a possible D gene (6 bases). CDR3 size: 14 residues. Germline V lookup: CDR1 SGHRS, CDR2 YFSETQ. V shed 3 bases and J shed 5 bases, with 14 bases lying between them. CDR3 amino acids: CASSWTDRVETQYF. The CDR3 coding sequence is TGCGCCAGCAGCTGGACGGACAGAGTGGAGACCCAGTACTTC.